This T cell receptor beta chain is drawn from a study of T cell repertoires in cytomegalovirus infection. Across the study: CMV infection together with matching HLA type was indicated by public TCR beta signatures. Points from the study as a whole: Cumulative public TCR beta family frequency identified CMV carriers with the relevant HLA.

Concerning this clonotype: Its antigen is as yet unknown.

This CDR3 region has 11 residues. V was clipped by 11 bases and J by 6 bases, with 11 bases between them. Germline assignment: CDR1 MNHNS and CDR2 SASEGT. From the reads, TCRdb called clonotypes with MiXCR, one entry per CDR3 protein. The sample lists approximately 990,000 distinct CDR3 sequences, roughly 30% seen once, with roughly 12% in the top ten. The receptor's source is a human donor in good health (CMV status not recorded). Some clones in this sample may be carry-over from other donors' samples. This specimen consisted of cultured CD8+ T cells from PBMCs, obtained from culture after CMV antigen stimulation. The rearrangement links TRBV6-1 to TRBJ2-1; D gene unclear. CDR3 nucleotides: TGTGCCGGCCCCATCGTCAATGAGCAGTTCTTC. This encodes CAGPIVNEQFF.